These 12 T cell receptor beta chains came from one sample sequenced in a study of blood T cell repertoires in COVID-19 (TCRdb year 2020). The method behind the library was the immunoSEQ multiplex PCR assay. Entries here come from immuneACCESS through TCRdb and include only in-frame sequences with V and J called. Some clones fail to appear in such tables; in the studies checked, an unresolved V gene covers under half of the shortfall, and the cause of the remainder is unknown. In this sample the table shows 90,000 to 110,000 clones, 85% to 90% of which occur a single time. The ten largest clones capture 1% to 1.4% of the sample. The material sequenced was peripheral blood. Receptors originate from a human donor in a cohort sampled during active COVID-19.

This chain joins TRBV21-1 and TRBJ2-1; the table names TRBD2, a call not compared with the DNA. TRBV21-1 is a recognized pseudogene. This CDR3 is 14 amino acids long. The DNA of the CDR3 is TGTGCCAGCAGCCAGGGGACTAGTTACGATGAGCAGTTCTTC. This translates into CASSQGTSYDEQFF.

This clone was recorded once. The V gene is TRBV5-1, the J gene TRBJ2-4; TRBD2 agrees at 8 bases. This CDR3 region has 16 residues. Trimming cost V 0 bases and J 7 bases; bases outside gene matches: 9. Looked up from germline, CDR1 is SGHRS and CDR2 is YFSETQ. The chain's CDR3 is CASSLGIEASGNIQYF. CDR3 DNA sequence: TGCGCCAGCAGCTTGGGAATAGAGGCTAGCGGGAACATTCAGTACTTC.

The rearrangement links TRBV5-1 to TRBJ2-1; possibly TRBD2 for D (7 bases). Trimming pared 4 bases from V and 0 bases from J, leaving 17 bases between. Germline lookup yields CDR1 SGHRS and CDR2 YFSETQ. The CDR3 has 17 residues. CDR3 amino acids: CASSTRGRASSYNEQFF. CDR3 coding DNA: TGCGCCAGCAGCACGAGGGGGAGGGCCAGCTCCTACAATGAGCAGTTCTTC.

In this sample, this clone turned up once. The chain combines TRBV10-3 with TRBJ2-2; 11 bases line up with TRBD2. This CDR3 has 16 residues. Germline-derived CDR1 and CDR2 are ENHRY and SYGVKD. V dropped 0 bases and J dropped 5; count of bases not matched to a gene: 2. The CDR3: CAISESLAGATGELFF. For the CDR3, the DNA is TGTGCCATCAGTGAGTCACTAGCGGGAGCAACCGGGGAGCTGTTTTTT.

The CDR3 spells CASSMGLAGDKTQYF. CDR3 coding DNA: TGTGCCAGCAGCATGGGACTAGCGGGAGACAAGACCCAGTACTTC. The chain uses TRBV7-2 and TRBJ2-5, with 14 bases identical to TRBD2. The germline gives CDR1 SGHTA, CDR2 FQGNSA. The CDR3 has 15 residues. The V gene end was trimmed by 5 bases and the J gene end by 6 bases; junction bases not matched to a gene: 5.

The V call is TRBV18, the J call TRBJ1-5; TRBD1 aligns across 11 bases. CDR3 size: 18 residues. The V and J ends lost 5 bases and 0 bases, in that order; junction bases with no gene match: 9. Germline V CDR1 and CDR2: KGHSH, LQKENI. CDR3 DNA: TGTGCCAGCTCAGCCGGGACAGGGGGGTCGTATAGCAATCAGCCCCAGCATTTT. Translating gives CASSAGTGGSYSNQPQHF.

This chain uses TRBV5-6 with TRBJ2-2, with D perhaps TRBD2 (5 bases). Germline V gene sequence: CDR1 SGHDT, CDR2 YYEEEE. Trimming took 2 bases from V and 1 from J, leaving 12 bases between them. This CDR3 spans 16 amino acids. CDR3 amino acids: CASSFGVGKNTGELFF. For the CDR3, the DNA is TGTGCCAGCAGCTTCGGGGTGGGGAAGAACACCGGGGAGCTGTTTTTT. The full variable domain, with the rest looked up from reference TRBV5-6 and TRBJ2-2, is DAGVTQSPTHLIKTRGQQVTLRCSPKSGHDTVSWYQQALGQGPQFIFQYYEEEERQRGNFPDRFSGHQFPNYSSELNVNALLLGDSALYLCASSFGVGKNTGELFFGEGSRLTVL.

The chain joins TRBV6-2 or TRBV6-3 to TRBJ2-3; 11 bases align to TRBD2. The CDR3 spans 16 residues. The V gene end was trimmed by 2 bases and the J gene end by 6 bases; junction bases not matched to a gene: 7. Germline CDR1 reads MNHEY; CDR2 reads SVGEGT. CDR3 sequence reads: CASSYLASGRKDTQYF. The CDR3 nucleotides are TGTGCCAGCAGTTACCTCGCTAGCGGGAGGAAGGATACGCAGTATTTT.

In DNA form, the CDR3 reads TGTGCCAGCAGCGTAGCACCGGGACAGCGGAACACTGAAGCTTTCTTT. This gives the protein CASSVAPGQRNTEAFF. The V and J genes are TRBV9 and TRBJ1-1; 7 bases line up with TRBD1. With 0 bases clipped from V and 1 base from J, the junction kept 6 bases outside the gene matches. CDR3 size: 16 residues. Germline assignment: CDR1 SGDLS and CDR2 YYNGEE. Complete variable domain (other parts from reference TRBV9 and TRBJ1-1): DSGVTQTPKHLITATGQRVTLRCSPRSGDLSVYWYQQSLDQGLQFLIQYYNGEERAKGNILERFSAQQFPDLHSELNLSSLELGDSALYFCASSVAPGQRNTEAFFGQGTRLTVV.

This clone was counted a single time. The chain recombines TRBV7-9 with TRBJ2-1, with TRBD2 matching over 11 bases. Trimming removed 2 bases from V and 7 bases from J; junction bases left unmatched: 10. In germline, CDR1 is SEHNR, CDR2 FQNEAQ (reference sequence). This CDR3 spans 17 amino acids. CDR3 bases: TGTGCCAGCAGCTTATATGTGGGTAGCGGGAGGGCAAATGAGCAGTTCTTC. Translating gives CASSLYVGSGRANEQFF.

The chain carries TRBV6-7 and TRBJ2-7; the match to TRBD1 covers 10 bases. TRBV6-7 is annotated as an ORF whose role is uncertain. CDR3 length: 19 amino acids. The J segment lost 0 bases and the V segment lost 0 bases, leaving 11 bases of the junction unmatched. The CDR3 spells CASSYSTGGNLRDSYEQYF. The CDR3 DNA reads as TGTGCCAGCAGTTACTCGACAGGGGGCAATCTAAGGGACTCCTACGAGCAGTACTTC.

CDR3 region: CSASNSGGWRETQYF. Here the CDR3 DNA reads TGCAGTGCTAGTAACAGCGGGGGTTGGCGGGAGACCCAGTACTTC. The J gene is TRBJ2-5, the V gene TRBV20-1, with 8 positions matching TRBD2. Germline assignment: CDR1 DFQATT and CDR2 SNEGSKA (reference sequence). The CDR3 spans 15 residues. V was clipped by 3 bases and J by 5 bases; unmatched bases: 11.